Presented here are 25 T cell receptor beta chains from one specimen sequenced in a study of T cell changes during pregnancy in multiple sclerosis (dated by TCRdb to the late 2010s). Library preparation was by the immunoSEQ multiplex PCR assay. Drawn from immuneACCESS, this table holds only the in-frame rearrangements with V and J called that TCRdb kept. Clones are partly lost; checked studies trace under half to an unresolved V gene and leave the rest unexplained. The sample yields over 50,000 clones; around 94% were counted once. Of the sample, approximately 0.25% falls within the top ten clones. Material: CD4+ T cells from peripheral blood mononuclear cells, obtained in the third trimester of pregnancy. The receptors here all came from a female donor with multiple sclerosis, enrolled in a pregnancy study.

This clone came up once. The chain uses TRBV18 and TRBJ1-1; TRBD1 matches 9 bases. The ends lost 4 bases at V and 4 bases at J; junction bases unmatched: 7. Looked up from germline, CDR1 is KGHSH and CDR2 is LQKENI. This CDR3 is 15 amino acids long. CDR3 bases: TGTGCCAGCTCACGGGACAGGGTGGACGGCACTGAAGCTTTCTTT. Translated: CASSRDRVDGTEAFF.

V usage is TRBV7-6 and J usage is TRBJ1-2, with 8 bases that match TRBD1. This CDR3 contains 14 residues. In germline, CDR1 is SGHVS, CDR2 FNYEAQ. J was trimmed by 8 bases and V by 0 bases; bases with no gene match: 5. For the CDR3, the DNA is TGTGCCAGCAGCTTAGCGAGGACAGGGTACGGCTACACCTTC. Its protein is CASSLARTGYGYTF.

The chain carries TRBV28 and TRBJ2-3; maybe TRBD2 (6 bases). This CDR3 is built from 15 residues. Germline CDR1 reads MDHEN; CDR2 reads SYDVKM. With 5 bases removed from V and 4 bases from J, the gap between germline ends came to 16 bases. CDR3 residues: CASSISGLSADTQYF. DNA for the CDR3: TGTGCCAGCAGTATTAGCGGCCTAAGCGCAGATACGCAGTATTTT.

This sequence joins TRBV10-1 and TRBJ1-5, with a possible D match to TRBD1 (5 bases). Germline assignment: CDR1 WNHNN and CDR2 SYGVQD (reference sequence). V lost 7 bases and J lost 0, with 16 bases in between. CDR3 size: 16 residues. In DNA form, the CDR3 reads TGCGCCAGCACCCACTCGACAGTTAATAGCAATCAGCCCCAGCATTTT. Translation gives CASTHSTVNSNQPQHF.

The chain links TRBV27 to TRBJ2-3, with TRBD1 identical over 9 bases. The V gene end was trimmed by 5 bases and the J gene end by 4 bases; junction bases not matched to a gene: 10. The CDR3 has 16 amino acids. Germline CDR1 reads MNHEY; CDR2 reads SMNVEV (reference sequence). The CDR3: CASSPPGQGWPDTQYF. The CDR3 DNA sequence: TGTGCCAGCAGTCCTCCGGGACAGGGATGGCCAGATACGCAGTATTTT.

The J gene is TRBJ2-1, the V gene TRBV7-9, with D tentatively TRBD2 (5 bases). V lost 1 base and J lost 6, with 10 bases in between. This CDR3 region has 14 residues. Looked up from germline, CDR1 is SEHNR and CDR2 is FQNEAQ (reference sequence). CDR3 protein: CASSLVPGTNEQFF. For the CDR3, the DNA is TGTGCCAGCAGCTTAGTCCCGGGAACCAATGAGCAGTTCTTC.

This clone showed up just once. The gene calls are TRBV5-1 and TRBJ1-2; the D gene is possibly TRBD1 (6 bases). The V gene's germline CDR1 is SGHRS and CDR2 YFSETQ. V was trimmed by 4 bases and J by 8 bases, leaving 15 bases between them. The CDR3 has 13 residues. The CDR3 sequence is CASSRADTGGYTF. As DNA, the CDR3 is TGCGCCAGCAGCCGGGCCGATACAGGGGGCTACACCTTC.

The rearrangement links TRBV20-1 to TRBJ1-2; D not resolved. This CDR3 is 10 amino acids long. V lost 6 bases to trimming and J lost 4 bases, with 6 bases between them. Germline V gene lookup returns CDR1 DFQATT and CDR2 SNEGSKA (reference sequence). The CDR3 sequence is CSAPSYGYTF. Written as DNA, the CDR3 is TGCAGTGCCCCCTCCTATGGCTACACCTTC.

J is TRBJ1-2 and V is TRBV28, with 8 bases matching TRBD1. The CDR3 has 12 residues. The V gene end was trimmed by 6 bases and the J gene end by 5 bases; junction bases not matched to a gene: 2. CDR1 is MDHEN and CDR2 is SYDVKM in the germline V gene. Here the CDR3 DNA reads TGTGCCAGCAGAGGACAGGGATATGGCTACACCTTC. Its protein is CASRGQGYGYTF.

The chain joins TRBV6-1 to TRBJ2-5; 11 bases line up with TRBD2. Trimming took 6 bases from V and 7 from J; bases not matched to a gene: 7. The CDR3 is made up of 14 amino acids. CDR1 MNHNS and CDR2 SASEGT come from the germline V gene. Here the CDR3 DNA reads TGTGCCAGCAGCGGTAGCGGGGGGGCCACGACCCAGTACTTC. This gives the protein CASSGSGGATTQYF.

The chain has TRBV7-2 and TRBJ2-7; 8 positions match TRBD1. The germline V gene has CDR1 SGHTA and CDR2 FQGNSA. The CDR3 contains 14 residues. Trimming cost V 4 bases and J 4 bases; bases outside gene matches: 6. This CDR3 reads CASSSGGSRYEQYF. The CDR3 DNA sequence: TGTGCCAGCAGCTCAGGGGGCTCTAGGTACGAGCAGTACTTC.

V is TRBV6-5 and J is TRBJ1-5; 8 bases map to TRBD1. This CDR3 is built from 15 residues. The junction had 8 bases not matched to a gene; V was cut back by 6 bases and J by 4 bases. From germline, CDR1 is MNHEY and CDR2 SVGAGI. The CDR3 region has the DNA TGTGCCAGCAGCAAGACAGGGGCCACGAATCAGCCCCAGCATTTT. Protein: CASSKTGATNQPQHF.

The chain recombines TRBV7-3 with TRBJ1-1; TRBD1 is a possible D gene (6 bases). Germline values: CDR1 SGHTA, CDR2 FQGTGA. This CDR3 region has 12 residues. Trimming stripped 5 bases from V and 8 bases from J, with 12 bases between. CDR3 residues: CASSLDRGEAFF. As DNA, the CDR3 is TGTGCCAGCAGCCTAGATAGGGGGGAAGCTTTCTTT.

This clone was observed once. The chain carries TRBV6-1 and TRBJ1-5; TRBD1 aligns across 9 bases. The J segment lost 4 bases and the V segment lost 8 bases, leaving 0 bases of the junction unmatched. The CDR3 length is 12 residues. Germline CDR1 MNHNS, CDR2 SASEGT. CDR3 in amino acids: CASGTGNQPQHF. In nucleotides, the CDR3 is TGTGCCAGCGGGACAGGGAATCAGCCCCAGCATTTT.

V usage is TRBV5-5 and J usage is TRBJ2-1; D call uncertain. CDR1 and CDR2 (germline): SGHKS, YYEKEE (reference sequence). The germline V and J ends were trimmed by 0 bases and 1 base, with 5 bases remaining between them. The CDR3 runs to 14 residues. Here the CDR3 reads CASSLDSSYNEQFF. The CDR3 DNA follows: TGTGCCAGCAGCTTGGACAGTTCCTACAATGAGCAGTTCTTC.

This chain links TRBV10-3 with TRBJ2-7, with D tentatively TRBD2 (6 bases). V gave up 7 bases and J gave up 7 bases, with 23 bases separating them. The CDR3 covers 15 residues. CDR1 and CDR2 from the germline V gene are ENHRY and SYGVKD. CDR3 protein: CAITPGTPRSREQYF. The CDR3 DNA reads as TGTGCCATCACACCCGGGACTCCCCGGTCTCGGGAGCAGTACTTC.

The chain couples TRBV6-1 to TRBJ1-1; 7 nucleotides match TRBD1. After removal of 11 bases from V and 5 bases from J, the junction contained 11 bases not matched to a gene. The germline gives CDR1 MNHNS, CDR2 SASEGT. There are 13 residues in the CDR3. The CDR3 region is CAFKRQGLTEAFF. CDR3 DNA: TGTGCCTTCAAACGACAGGGATTGACTGAAGCTTTCTTT.

V and J are TRBV5-1 and TRBJ1-2; D ambiguous. The CDR3 spans 14 residues. The germline CDR1 and CDR2 sequences are SGHRS and YFSETQ. Trimming removed 0 bases from V and 1 base from J, with 7 bases in between. The chain's CDR3 is CASSLAGVNYGYTF. In DNA form, the CDR3 reads TGCGCCAGCAGCTTGGCCGGGGTTAACTATGGCTACACCTTC. Looking up the rest from reference TRBV5-1 and TRBJ1-2 gives the full variable domain: KAGVTQTPRYLIKTRGQQVTLSCSPISGHRSVSWYQQTPGQGLQFLFEYFSETQRNKGNFPGRFSGRQFSNSRSEMNVSTLELGDSALYLCASSLAGVNYGYTFGSGTRLTVV.

This chain joins TRBV30 and TRBJ1-1; 12 nucleotides align to TRBD1. Germline V lookup: CDR1 GTSNPN, CDR2 SVGIG (reference sequence). This CDR3 comprises 16 residues. J gave up 0 bases and V 5 bases, and 7 bases lay outside the gene matches. CDR3 bases: TGTGCCTGGCACCGGGACAGGGGGCGTGTGAACACTGAAGCTTTCTTT. It codes for CAWHRDRGRVNTEAFF.

The rearrangement joins TRBV28 to TRBJ2-2, with TRBD1 matching 8 bases. V dropped 9 bases and J dropped 0; count of bases not matched to a gene: 12. This CDR3 has 17 amino acids. Germline V gene data show CDR1 as MDHEN and CDR2 as SYDVKM. This CDR3 reads CASTGTGPIANTGELFF. The DNA for the CDR3 is TGTGCCAGTACCGGGACAGGACCTATCGCGAACACCGGGGAGCTGTTTTTT.

V is TRBV30 and J is TRBJ1-1; 7 bases are shared with TRBD1. The length of the CDR3 is 13 residues. Germline V gene lookup returns CDR1 GTSNPN and CDR2 SVGIG (reference sequence). With V trimmed by 1 base and J by 5 bases, 4 bases remained unmatched. The CDR3 protein is CAWSGQGKTEAFF. In DNA form, the CDR3 reads TGTGCCTGGAGTGGACAGGGAAAAACTGAAGCTTTCTTT.

V usage is TRBV19 and J usage is TRBJ1-2; 9 bases are a match to TRBD1. CDR1 is LNHDA and CDR2 is SQIVND in the germline V gene (reference sequence). This CDR3 has 15 amino acids. V trimming: 4 bases; J trimming: 4 bases; junction bases outside the gene matches: 7. The CDR3 bases are TGTGCCAGTAGTACCGGACAGGGGATGGCCTATGGCTACACCTTC. Protein sequence: CASSTGQGMAYGYTF. The full variable domain, in which reference TRBV19 and TRBJ1-2 provide the parts outside the CDR3, is DGGITQSPKYLFRKEGQNVTLSCEQNLNHDAMYWYRQDPGQGLRLIYYSQIVNDFQKGDIAEGYSVSREKKESFPLTVTSAQKNPTAFYLCASSTGQGMAYGYTFGSGTRLTVV.

This chain joins TRBV7-9 and TRBJ1-5; tentatively, D is TRBD1 (6 bases). This CDR3 has 14 residues. V was clipped by 5 bases and J by 6 bases, with 14 bases between them. Germline assignment: CDR1 SEHNR and CDR2 FQNEAQ (reference sequence). The CDR3 coding sequence is TGTGCCAGCAGCCTCGGGGGAGGGGGTCAGCCCCAGCATTTT. Translated, it gives CASSLGGGGQPQHF.

The chain joins TRBV28 to TRBJ2-1; no clear D gene. CDR3 length: 12 amino acids. Germline CDR1 reads MDHEN; CDR2 reads SYDVKM. Trimming took 2 bases from V and 8 from J, leaving 7 bases between them. Here the CDR3 DNA reads TGTGCCAGCAGTTTACAGCGCCATGAGCAGTTCTTC. This gives the protein CASSLQRHEQFF.

The chain joins TRBV9 to TRBJ1-6, with D perhaps matching TRBD1 (6 bases). Germline V gene sequence: CDR1 SGDLS, CDR2 YYNGEE. The CDR3 runs 16 residues. The germline V and J ends were trimmed by 5 bases and 13 bases, with 25 bases remaining between them. CDR3 residues: CASSRSPDSARDPLHF. The DNA of the CDR3 is TGTGCCAGCAGTCGAAGCCCGGACAGCGCGAGGGATCCCCTCCACTTT.